Given below is one T cell receptor beta chain in context. The target antigen is unknown. This record comes from a study of blood T cells in healthy people across ages. This CDR3 has 16 amino acids. With 8 bases clipped from V and 4 bases from J, the junction kept 10 bases outside the gene matches. Study results and limitations: CMV status of donors was not determined, possibly confounding expanded clonotype changes. Both higher diversity and more naive CD4+ cells marked long-lived donors when set against aged donors.

Then a second PCR, running about 7 to 11 cycles, was carried out with a sample-barcoded 5' primer and a J-beta primer mix. The template-switch adaptor was a 5' adaptor with 12 random nucleotides. It tagged each cDNA molecule. One entry per CDR3 protein results from TCRdb running MiXCR on the 5' RACE reads. The table has 910,000 or so distinct CDR3 sequences, roughly half seen once. This receptor was identified in a woman in her sixties in good health. V and J are TRBV12-3 or TRBV12-4 and TRBJ2-6, with TRBD1 identical over 8 bases. The sequencing input was blood. The CDR3, as DNA: TGTGCCAGCGAAACACCGGGGACAGGCGGGGCCAACGTCCTGACTTTC. Translation gives CASETPGTGGANVLTF.